This TCR beta chain is drawn from a study of sequential checkpoint blockade in melanoma. Libraries were prepared by immunoSEQ multiplex PCR; TCRdb keeps only in-frame clonotypes and omits some of them. In the table there are over 10,000 clones, 65% to 85% of which are singletons. Treatment indicated: randomized to nivolumab then ipilimumab (arm A) or the reverse (arm B). The specimen was CD8+ T cells sorted from blood (inferred from file names), collected from a patient given nivolumab and ipilimumab in sequence. This receptor was taken from a human patient with melanoma. Some clones in this sample may be carry-over from other donors' samples.

The CDR3 bases are TGCGCCAGCAGCCAAGTAGGGGGCCCTAACACTGAAGCTTTCTTT. The encoded protein is CASSQVGGPNTEAFF. V usage is TRBV4-1 and J usage is TRBJ1-1, with TRBD1 identical over 7 bases. Looked up from germline, CDR1 is MGHRA and CDR2 is YSYEKL. The CDR3 runs to 15 residues. Germline trimming cut 1 base from V and 2 bases from J; bases unmatched to any gene: 4.